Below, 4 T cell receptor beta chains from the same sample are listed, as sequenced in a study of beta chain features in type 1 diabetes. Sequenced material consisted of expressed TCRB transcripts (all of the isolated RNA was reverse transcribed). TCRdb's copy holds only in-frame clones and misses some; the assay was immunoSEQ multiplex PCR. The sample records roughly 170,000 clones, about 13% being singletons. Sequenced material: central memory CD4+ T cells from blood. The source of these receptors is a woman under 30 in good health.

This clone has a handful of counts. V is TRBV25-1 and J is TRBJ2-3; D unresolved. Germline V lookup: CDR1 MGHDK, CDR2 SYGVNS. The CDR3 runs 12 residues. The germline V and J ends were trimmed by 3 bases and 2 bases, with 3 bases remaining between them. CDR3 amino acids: CASSDNTDTQYF. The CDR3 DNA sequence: TGTGCCAGCAGTGACAACACAGATACGCAGTATTTT.

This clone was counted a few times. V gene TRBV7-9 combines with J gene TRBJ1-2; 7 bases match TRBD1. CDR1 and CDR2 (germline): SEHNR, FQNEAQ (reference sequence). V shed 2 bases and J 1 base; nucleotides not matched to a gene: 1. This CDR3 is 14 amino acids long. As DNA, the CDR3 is TGTGCCAGCAGCTTAAACAGGGGTAACTATGGCTACACCTTC. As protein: CASSLNRGNYGYTF. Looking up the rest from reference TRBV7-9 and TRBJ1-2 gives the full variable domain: DTGVSQNPRHKITKRGQNVTFRCDPISEHNRLYWYRQTLGQGPEFLTYFQNEAQLEKSRLLSDRFSAERPKGSFSTLEIQRTEQGDSAMYLCASSLNRGNYGYTFGSGTRLTVV.

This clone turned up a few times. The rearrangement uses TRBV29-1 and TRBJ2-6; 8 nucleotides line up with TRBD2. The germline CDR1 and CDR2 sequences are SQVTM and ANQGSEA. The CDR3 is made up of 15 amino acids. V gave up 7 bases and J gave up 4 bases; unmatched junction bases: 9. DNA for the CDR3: TGCAGCGCTGGGCGGGGGGAATCCGGGGCCAACGTCCTGACTTTC. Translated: CSAGRGESGANVLTF.

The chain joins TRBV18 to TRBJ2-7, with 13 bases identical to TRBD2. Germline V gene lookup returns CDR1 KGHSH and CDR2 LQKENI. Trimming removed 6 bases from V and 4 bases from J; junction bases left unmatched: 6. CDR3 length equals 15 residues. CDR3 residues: CASSELAGGRYEQYF. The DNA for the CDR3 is TGTGCCAGCTCCGAACTAGCGGGGGGGCGGTACGAGCAGTACTTC.